The sequence of this T cell receptor beta chain was determined in a study of blood T cell repertoires in COVID-19. Background on the study: Samples taken during acute and convalescent COVID-19 were collected in the United States, Italy and Spain.

Authors' data handling: Reference gene primer amplification gave nucleated cell count estimates. Method: immunoSEQ multiplex PCR; TCRdb's copy keeps in-frame clones and lacks some. The V and J calls and clone size are taken from that table; D and trimming were inferred from the DNA. The sample lists 220,000 or so clones; 80% to 85% were seen once. Germline V gives CDR1 MNHEY, CDR2 SVGAGI. Trimming cost V 4 bases and J 6 bases; bases outside gene matches: 3. CDR3 size: 13 residues. The sequence was collected from a woman in her sixties or seventies with acute or convalescent COVID-19. This chain links TRBV6-5 with TRBJ2-7, with 10 bases aligning to TRBD2. Sequenced sample: peripheral blood. The CDR3 region is CASSWASGGEQYF. CDR3 DNA: TGTGCCAGCAGTTGGGCTAGCGGGGGCGAGCAGTACTTC.